This T cell receptor (beta chain) was sequenced during a study of PD-L1 blockade in urothelial cancer. Profiled with immunoSEQ multiplex PCR; TCRdb holds only in-frame clones, not every one. The data hold under 40,000 clones, with roughly four fifths observed a single time. Germline lookup yields CDR1 SGDLS and CDR2 YYNGEE. This CDR3 is 14 amino acids long. J lost 8 bases, V lost 2 bases, and 7 bases had no gene match. Time point: pretreatment peripheral blood. Samples were collected from each patient before treatment and during treatment. Each patient gave between 1 and 8 of them in total. Only a few counts were recorded for this clone.

The material sequenced was PBMCs, taken around atezolizumab (anti-PD-L1) treatment. The rearrangement joins TRBV9 to TRBJ2-1; 7 nucleotides agree with TRBD2. The clonotype comes from a man between 60 and 75 years old with urothelial cancer. The CDR3 region has the DNA TGTGCCAGCAGCGTTTGGGGGGGAGCGCATGAGCAGTTCTTC. It codes for CASSVWGGAHEQFF.